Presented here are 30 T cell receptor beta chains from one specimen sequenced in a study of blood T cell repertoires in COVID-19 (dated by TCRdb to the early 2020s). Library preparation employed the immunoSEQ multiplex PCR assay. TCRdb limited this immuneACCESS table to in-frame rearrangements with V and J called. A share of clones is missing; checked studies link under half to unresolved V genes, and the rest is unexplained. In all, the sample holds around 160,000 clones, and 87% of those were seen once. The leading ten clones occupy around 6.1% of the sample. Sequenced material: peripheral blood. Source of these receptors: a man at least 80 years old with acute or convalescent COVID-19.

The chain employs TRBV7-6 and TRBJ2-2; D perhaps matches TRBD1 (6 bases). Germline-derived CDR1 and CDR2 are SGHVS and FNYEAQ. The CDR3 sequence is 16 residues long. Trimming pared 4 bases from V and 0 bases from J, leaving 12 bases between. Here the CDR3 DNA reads TGTGCCAGCAGCTCTCGGACAGCCGCGAACACCGGGGAGCTGTTTTTT. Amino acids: CASSSRTAANTGELFF.

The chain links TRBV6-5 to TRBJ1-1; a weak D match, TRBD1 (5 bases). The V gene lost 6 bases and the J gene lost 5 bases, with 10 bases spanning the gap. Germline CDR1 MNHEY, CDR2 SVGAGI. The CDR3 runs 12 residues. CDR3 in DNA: TGTGCCAGCAGCCTCAGGGTAACTGAAGCTTTCTTT. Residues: CASSLRVTEAFF.

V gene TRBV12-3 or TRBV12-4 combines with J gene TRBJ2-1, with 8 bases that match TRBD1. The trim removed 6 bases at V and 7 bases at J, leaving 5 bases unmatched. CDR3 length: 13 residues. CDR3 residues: CASRAGQGNEQFF. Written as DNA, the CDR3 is TGTGCCAGCAGAGCCGGACAGGGAAATGAGCAGTTCTTC.

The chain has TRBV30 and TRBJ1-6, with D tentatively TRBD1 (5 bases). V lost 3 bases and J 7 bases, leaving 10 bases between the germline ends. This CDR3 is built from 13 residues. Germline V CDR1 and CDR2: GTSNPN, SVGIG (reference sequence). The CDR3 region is CAWREGANSPLHF. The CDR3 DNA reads TGTGCCTGGAGGGAAGGGGCGAATTCACCCCTCCACTTT.

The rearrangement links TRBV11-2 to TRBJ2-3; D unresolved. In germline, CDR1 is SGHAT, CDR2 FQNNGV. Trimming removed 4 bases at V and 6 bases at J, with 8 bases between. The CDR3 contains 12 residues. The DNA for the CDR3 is TGTGCCAGCAGCTCTAGTGTCGATACGCAGTATTTT. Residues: CASSSSVDTQYF.

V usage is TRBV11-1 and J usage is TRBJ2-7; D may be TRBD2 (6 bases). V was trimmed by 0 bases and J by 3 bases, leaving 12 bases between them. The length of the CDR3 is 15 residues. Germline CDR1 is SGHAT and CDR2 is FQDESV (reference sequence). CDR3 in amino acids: CASSLAGLDDYEQYF. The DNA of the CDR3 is TGTGCCAGCAGCTTAGCGGGACTGGATGACTACGAGCAGTACTTC.

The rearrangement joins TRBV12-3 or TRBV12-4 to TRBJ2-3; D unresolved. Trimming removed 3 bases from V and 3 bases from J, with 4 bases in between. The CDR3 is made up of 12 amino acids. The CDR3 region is CASSFLTDTQYF. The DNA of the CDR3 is TGTGCCAGCAGTTTCCTAACAGATACGCAGTATTTT.

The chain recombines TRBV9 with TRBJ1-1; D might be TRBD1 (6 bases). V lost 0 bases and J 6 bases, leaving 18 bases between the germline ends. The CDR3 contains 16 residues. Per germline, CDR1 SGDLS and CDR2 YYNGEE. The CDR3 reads CASSVGSGTRTSEAFF. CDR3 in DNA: TGTGCCAGCAGCGTAGGATCCGGGACACGTACTTCTGAAGCTTTCTTT.

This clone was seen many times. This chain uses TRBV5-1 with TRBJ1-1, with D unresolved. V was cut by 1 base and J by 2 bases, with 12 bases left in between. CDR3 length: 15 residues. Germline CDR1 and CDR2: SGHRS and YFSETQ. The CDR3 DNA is TGCGCCAGCAGCTTGATTCCCCGGGAAAACACTGAAGCTTTCTTT. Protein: CASSLIPRENTEAFF.

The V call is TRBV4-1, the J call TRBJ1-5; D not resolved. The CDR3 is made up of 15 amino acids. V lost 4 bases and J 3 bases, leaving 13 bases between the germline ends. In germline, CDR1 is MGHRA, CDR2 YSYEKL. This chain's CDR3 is CASSPGIVPNQPQHF. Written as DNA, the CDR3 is TGCGCCAGCAGCCCAGGAATAGTACCCAATCAGCCCCAGCATTTT.

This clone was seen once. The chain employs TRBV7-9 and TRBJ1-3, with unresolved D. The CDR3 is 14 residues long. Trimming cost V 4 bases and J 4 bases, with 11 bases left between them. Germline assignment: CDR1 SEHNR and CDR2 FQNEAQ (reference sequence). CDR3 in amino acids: CASSSWTVGNTIYF. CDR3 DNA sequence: TGTGCCAGCAGCTCCTGGACTGTAGGAAACACCATATATTTT.

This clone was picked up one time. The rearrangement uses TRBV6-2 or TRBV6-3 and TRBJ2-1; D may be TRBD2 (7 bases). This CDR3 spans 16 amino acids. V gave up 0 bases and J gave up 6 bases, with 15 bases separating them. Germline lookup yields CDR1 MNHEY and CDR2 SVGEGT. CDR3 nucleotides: TGTGCCAGCAGTTACTCGGGGCGGGGGCCTGGCAATGAGCAGTTCTTC. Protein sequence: CASSYSGRGPGNEQFF.

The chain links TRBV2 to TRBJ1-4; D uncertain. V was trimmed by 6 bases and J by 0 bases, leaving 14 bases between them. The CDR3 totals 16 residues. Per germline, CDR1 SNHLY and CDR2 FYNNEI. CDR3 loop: CASSLDMIATNEKLFF. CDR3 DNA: TGTGCCAGCAGCCTCGACATGATTGCAACTAATGAAAAACTGTTTTTT.

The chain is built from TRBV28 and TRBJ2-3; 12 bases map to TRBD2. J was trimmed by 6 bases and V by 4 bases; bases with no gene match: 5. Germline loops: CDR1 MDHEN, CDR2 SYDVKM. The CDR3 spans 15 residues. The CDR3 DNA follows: TGTGCCAGCAGTTATCTAGCGGGGGGGCTGGATACGCAGTATTTT. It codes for CASSYLAGGLDTQYF. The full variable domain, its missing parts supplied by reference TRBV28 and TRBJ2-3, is DVKVTQSSRYLVKRTGEKVFLECVQDMDHENMFWYRQDPGLGLRLIYFSYDVKMKEKGDIPEGYSVSREKKERFSLILESASTNQTSMYLCASSYLAGGLDTQYFGPGTRLTVL.

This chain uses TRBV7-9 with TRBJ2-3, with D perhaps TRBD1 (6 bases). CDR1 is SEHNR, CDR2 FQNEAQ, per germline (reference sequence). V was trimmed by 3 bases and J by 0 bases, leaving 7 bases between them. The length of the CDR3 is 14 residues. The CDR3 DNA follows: TGTGCCAGCAGCTTGCAGGGGAGCACAGATACGCAGTATTTT. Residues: CASSLQGSTDTQYF.

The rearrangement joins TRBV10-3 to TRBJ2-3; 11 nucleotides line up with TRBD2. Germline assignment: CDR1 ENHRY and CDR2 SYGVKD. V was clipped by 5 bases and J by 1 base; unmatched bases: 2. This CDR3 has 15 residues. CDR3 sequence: CAISPGLAGTDTQYF. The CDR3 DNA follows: TGTGCCATCAGTCCGGGACTAGCGGGCACAGATACGCAGTATTTT.

The CDR3 loop is CASSGADSGANVLTF. The CDR3 nucleotides are TGTGCCAGCAGTGGGGCAGACTCTGGGGCCAACGTCCTGACTTTC. The genes are TRBV28 and TRBJ2-6; D is possibly TRBD1 (5 bases). The CDR3 totals 15 residues. CDR1 and CDR2 from the germline V gene are MDHEN and SYDVKM. V lost 5 bases, J lost 0 bases, and 8 bases lay in between.

Here the CDR3 reads CSVGAAGVGEQFF. The CDR3 DNA reads as TGCAGCGTGGGGGCGGCGGGAGTTGGGGAGCAGTTCTTC. The chain uses TRBV29-1 and TRBJ2-1; D might be TRBD2 (7 bases). V lost 6 bases and J lost 10, with 19 bases in between. Germline V gene lookup returns CDR1 SQVTM and CDR2 ANQGSEA. CDR3 size: 13 residues.

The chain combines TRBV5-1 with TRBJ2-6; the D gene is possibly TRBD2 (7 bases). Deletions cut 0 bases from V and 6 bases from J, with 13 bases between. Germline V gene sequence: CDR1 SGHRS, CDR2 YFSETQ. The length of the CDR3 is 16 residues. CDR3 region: CASSLGSGGLANVLTF. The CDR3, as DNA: TGCGCCAGCAGCTTGGGGTCGGGGGGCTTGGCCAACGTCCTGACTTTC. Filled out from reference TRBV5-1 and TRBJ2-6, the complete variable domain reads KAGVTQTPRYLIKTRGQQVTLSCSPISGHRSVSWYQQTPGQGLQFLFEYFSETQRNKGNFPGRFSGRQFSNSRSEMNVSTLELGDSALYLCASSLGSGGLANVLTFGAGSRLTVL.

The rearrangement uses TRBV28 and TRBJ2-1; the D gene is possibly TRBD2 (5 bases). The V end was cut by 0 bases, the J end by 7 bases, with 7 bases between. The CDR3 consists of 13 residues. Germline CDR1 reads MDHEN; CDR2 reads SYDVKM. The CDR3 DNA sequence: TGTGCCAGCAGTTTATGGGGCGGGAATGAGCAGTTCTTC. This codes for CASSLWGGNEQFF.

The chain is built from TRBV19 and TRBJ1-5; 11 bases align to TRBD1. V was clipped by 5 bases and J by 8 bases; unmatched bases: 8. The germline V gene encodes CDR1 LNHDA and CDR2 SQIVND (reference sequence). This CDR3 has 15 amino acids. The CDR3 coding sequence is TGTGCCAGTAGTCCCGGGACAGGGGGTCTGAAGCCCCAGCATTTT. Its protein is CASSPGTGGLKPQHF.

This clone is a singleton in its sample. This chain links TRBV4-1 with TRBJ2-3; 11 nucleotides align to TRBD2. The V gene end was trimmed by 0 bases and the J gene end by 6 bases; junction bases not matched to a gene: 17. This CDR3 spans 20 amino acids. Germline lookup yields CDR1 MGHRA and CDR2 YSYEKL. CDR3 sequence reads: CASSQERTSGRKSTVDTQYF. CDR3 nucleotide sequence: TGCGCCAGCAGCCAAGAAAGGACTAGCGGGCGGAAATCTACCGTCGATACGCAGTATTTT.

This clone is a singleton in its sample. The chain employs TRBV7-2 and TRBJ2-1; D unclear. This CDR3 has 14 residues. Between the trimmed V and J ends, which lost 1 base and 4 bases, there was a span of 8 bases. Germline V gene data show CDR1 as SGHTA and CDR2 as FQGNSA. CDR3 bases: TGTGCCAGCAGCTTAGGTAGTACGTACAATGAGCAGTTCTTC. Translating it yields CASSLGSTYNEQFF.

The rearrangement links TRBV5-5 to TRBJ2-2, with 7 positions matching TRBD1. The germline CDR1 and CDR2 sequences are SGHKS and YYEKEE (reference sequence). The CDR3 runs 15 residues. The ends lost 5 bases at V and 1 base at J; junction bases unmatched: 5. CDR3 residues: CASRVGQLNTGELFF. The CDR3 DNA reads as TGTGCCAGCAGAGTGGGACAGCTGAACACCGGGGAGCTGTTTTTT.

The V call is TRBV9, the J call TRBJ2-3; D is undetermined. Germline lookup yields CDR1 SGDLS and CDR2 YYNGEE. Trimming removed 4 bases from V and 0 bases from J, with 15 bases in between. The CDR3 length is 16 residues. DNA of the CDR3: TGTGCCAGCAGCCCCCAGACTTCTCCTAGCACAGATACGCAGTATTTT. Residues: CASSPQTSPSTDTQYF.

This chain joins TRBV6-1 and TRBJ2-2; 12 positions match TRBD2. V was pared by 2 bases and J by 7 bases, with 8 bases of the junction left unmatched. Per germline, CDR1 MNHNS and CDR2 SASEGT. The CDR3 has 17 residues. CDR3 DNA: TGTGCCAGCAGTGAACAACGACTAGCGGGAGCTTTCGGGGAGCTGTTTTTT. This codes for CASSEQRLAGAFGELFF.

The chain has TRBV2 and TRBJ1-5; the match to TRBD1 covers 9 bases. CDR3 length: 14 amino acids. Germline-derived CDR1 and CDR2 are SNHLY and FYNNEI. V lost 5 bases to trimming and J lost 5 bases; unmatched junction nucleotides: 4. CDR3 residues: CASSPTGGDQPQHF. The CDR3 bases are TGTGCCAGCAGTCCCACAGGGGGCGATCAGCCCCAGCATTTT.

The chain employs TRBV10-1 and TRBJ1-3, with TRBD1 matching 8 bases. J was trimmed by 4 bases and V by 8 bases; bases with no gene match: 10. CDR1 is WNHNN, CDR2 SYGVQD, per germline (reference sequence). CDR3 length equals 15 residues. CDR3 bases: TGCGCCAGCGGCAGCGCAGGGGGCTGGGGAAACACCATATATTTT. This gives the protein CASGSAGGWGNTIYF.

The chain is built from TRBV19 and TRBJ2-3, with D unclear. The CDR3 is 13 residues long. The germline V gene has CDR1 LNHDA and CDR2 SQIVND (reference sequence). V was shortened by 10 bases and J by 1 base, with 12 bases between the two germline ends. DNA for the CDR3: TGTGCCACCACTAAGCCGGGCACAGATACGCAGTATTTT. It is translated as CATTKPGTDTQYF.

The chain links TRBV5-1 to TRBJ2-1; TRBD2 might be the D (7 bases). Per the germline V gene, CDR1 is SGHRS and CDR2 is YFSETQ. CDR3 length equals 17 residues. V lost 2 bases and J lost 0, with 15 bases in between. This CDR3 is CASSFLGGGSSYNEQFF. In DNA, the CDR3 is TGCGCCAGCAGCTTCCTGGGAGGGGGGAGCTCCTACAATGAGCAGTTCTTC.